This TCR beta chain was identified during a study of blood T cell repertoires in COVID-19. Overall study context: Material from acute and convalescent COVID-19 was sourced from the United States, Italy and Spain.

Germline CDR1 and CDR2: SGHRS and YFSETQ. V was cut by 0 bases and J by 0 bases, with 11 bases left in between. The CDR3 contains 16 residues. Under the authors' procedure: It was from reference gene primer amplification that nucleated cell counts were estimated. Generated by immunoSEQ multiplex PCR, the TCRdb table keeps only in-frame clones and is missing some. V and J calls and clone size are those listed in that table; D and trimming were worked out from the DNA. The table shows about 84,000 clones, with nearly 95% occurring only once. The TCR sequence derives from a human donor with active COVID-19. The donor label of this sample is uncertain. The sequencing input was peripheral blood. The chain recombines TRBV5-1 with TRBJ2-3, with D possibly TRBD1 on 7 matching bases. Here the CDR3 DNA reads TGCGCCAGCAGCTTGGGGCAGGGGGGAAGCACAGATACGCAGTATTTT. Its protein product is CASSLGQGGSTDTQYF.